This T cell receptor beta chain came from a study of shared clonotypes between healthy human individuals. Study-level background: The study drew on a couple of women and a few men aged 18 to 49 as donors. Study-level findings and limits: Sampling used blood alone; tissue repertoires probably differ.

Of note for this clone: Its antigen is not identified.

The assay used deep level. Here immunoSEQ multiplex PCR was the method, and the copy in TCRdb shows in-frame clones only, minus some. The sample carries around 980,000 clones, approximately 80% recorded once. The TCR was taken from a man aged 18 to 30 in good health. Some clones in this sample may be carry-over from other donors' samples. Sequenced sample: memory CD4+ T cells from PBMCs. The subset was: CD45RA-negative fraction.

CDR3 DNA: TGTGCCAGTACTCCGGGACAGGGAAACTATGGCTACACCTTC. Translating gives CASTPGQGNYGYTF. V is TRBV19 and J is TRBJ1-2; TRBD1 matches 9 bases. CDR1 and CDR2 (germline): LNHDA, SQIVND (reference sequence). Trimming took 7 bases from V and 2 from J; bases not matched to a gene: 5. CDR3 size: 14 residues.